The 20 T cell receptor beta chains below come from one sample, sequenced in a study of memory CD4+ T cells and cytomegalovirus serostatus. Sequencing used immunoSEQ multiplex PCR; TCRdb keeps in-frame clones, though not all of them. Of tens of thousands of clones in the sample, 82% were seen once. The sort gate was single viable CD3+CD4+CD8-CD45RO+ cells for memory CD4+ T cells. Sequenced input: memory CD4+ T cells from blood. Source of these receptors: an adult in good health and CMV-seronegative.

This clone was seen only once. V gene TRBV19 combines with J gene TRBJ2-3; D perhaps matches TRBD1 (5 bases). Germline loops: CDR1 LNHDA, CDR2 SQIVND (reference sequence). The CDR3 is 13 residues long. The ends were cut back, 6 bases at V and 2 bases at J, with 9 bases in the middle. This chain's CDR3 is CASRGQSTDTQYF. As DNA, the CDR3 is TGTGCCAGTAGGGGGCAGTCCACAGATACGCAGTATTTT.

The rearrangement joins TRBV7-9 to TRBJ2-1, with unresolved D. Looked up from germline, CDR1 is SEHNR and CDR2 is FQNEAQ (reference sequence). V was shortened by 0 bases and J by 10 bases, with 4 bases between the two germline ends. This CDR3 has 11 amino acids. The DNA of the CDR3 is TGTGCCAGCAGCTTAGCGGCAGAGCAGTTCTTC. Protein product: CASSLAAEQFF.

This chain connects TRBV30 to TRBJ2-3; D is unresolved. CDR3 length: 11 amino acids. Looked up from germline, CDR1 is GTSNPN and CDR2 is SVGIG (reference sequence). Trimming took 5 bases from V and 5 from J, leaving 8 bases between them. The CDR3 sequence: CAWGERDTQYF. CDR3 sequence (DNA): TGTGCCTGGGGAGAAAGAGATACGCAGTATTTT.

The chain combines TRBV28 with TRBJ1-2, with 9 bases that match TRBD1. CDR1 and CDR2 (germline): MDHEN, SYDVKM. V lost 6 bases, J lost 4 bases, and 12 bases stayed unmatched. CDR3 length equals 16 residues. CDR3 coding DNA: TGTGCCAGCAGCCCCATGGGACAGGGAGGCTCCTATGGCTACACCTTC. Translation gives CASSPMGQGGSYGYTF.

The CDR3 here is CASSRDFYYEQYF. In DNA form, the CDR3 reads TGTGCCAGCAGCAGGGACTTCTACTACGAGCAGTACTTC. This chain links TRBV7-6 with TRBJ2-7; weak D call: TRBD2 (6 bases). V was cut by 5 bases and J by 3 bases, with 11 bases left in between. This CDR3 has 13 amino acids. CDR1 and CDR2 from the germline V gene are SGHVS and FNYEAQ.

This clone was seen only a few times. The gene calls are TRBV7-3 and TRBJ2-1; 8 nucleotides line up with TRBD2. The V gene end was trimmed by 2 bases and the J gene end by 9 bases; junction bases not matched to a gene: 12. The CDR3 length is 16 residues. Germline CDR1 and CDR2: SGHTA and FQGTGA. CDR3 in amino acids: CASSLSPWRGESEQFF. DNA of the CDR3: TGTGCCAGCAGCTTATCGCCCTGGCGGGGGGAGAGTGAGCAGTTCTTC.

The sample holds one count of this clone. This sample includes further DNA sequences coding for the same CDR3. J is TRBJ1-4 and V is TRBV9; D not certain. The germline V gene has CDR1 SGDLS and CDR2 YYNGEE. The CDR3 has 13 residues. Deletions cut 0 bases from V and 8 bases from J, with 8 bases between. Written as DNA, the CDR3 is TGTGCCAGCAGCGTAGGTCCGGGGGAAAAACTGTTTTTT. It codes for CASSVGPGEKLFF.

The chain employs TRBV18 and TRBJ2-7; D unclear. Trimming cost V 3 bases and J 3 bases, with 15 bases left between them. The germline CDR1 and CDR2 sequences are KGHSH and LQKENI. The CDR3 extends over 15 amino acids. This chain's CDR3 is CASSPPNPGHYEQYF. DNA for the CDR3: TGTGCCAGCTCACCCCCCAACCCCGGTCACTACGAGCAGTACTTC.

V is TRBV13 and J is TRBJ1-6; 8 nucleotides agree with TRBD1. The germline V gene encodes CDR1 PRHDT and CDR2 FYEKMQ (reference sequence). This CDR3 is built from 15 residues. With V trimmed by 5 bases and J by 5 bases, 5 bases remained unmatched. The DNA of the CDR3 is TGTGCCAGCAGCAGTGGACAGGGAAATAATTCACCCCTCCACTTT. This codes for CASSSGQGNNSPLHF. Full variable domain (remainder filled in from reference TRBV13 and TRBJ1-6): AAGVIQSPRHLIKEKRETATLKCYPIPRHDTVYWYQQGPGQDPQFLISFYEKMQSDKGSIPDRFSAQQFSDYHSELNMSSLELGDSALYFCASSSGQGNNSPLHFGNGTRLTVT.

This clone was recorded once. The rearrangement links TRBV11-3 to TRBJ2-2; no reliable D call. Trimming shortened V by 0 bases and J by 8 bases, and 7 bases separated the two germline ends. CDR3 length equals 13 residues. Looked up from germline, CDR1 is SGHNT and CDR2 is YENEEA. The CDR3 DNA reads as TGTGCCAGCAGCTTAGATCGGCCAGGGGAGCTGTTTTTT. Amino acid sequence: CASSLDRPGELFF.

Comment on this clone: This sample also contains other DNA sequences that code for the same CDR3. The chain uses TRBV7-9 and TRBJ1-5; D is perhaps TRBD1 (6 bases). The CDR3 loop spans 17 amino acids. Trimming shortened V by 4 bases and J by 0 bases, and 16 bases separated the two germline ends. Per germline, CDR1 SEHNR and CDR2 FQNEAQ (reference sequence). CDR3 in DNA: TGTGCCAGCAGCTCGGGAGGGGGGAGTTATAGCAATCAGCCCCAGCATTTT. Its translation is CASSSGGGSYSNQPQHF.

V is TRBV4-3 and J is TRBJ2-7, with 11 bases fitting TRBD1. The CDR3 is made up of 17 amino acids. J was trimmed by 2 bases and V by 1 base; bases with no gene match: 7. Germline lookup yields CDR1 LGHNA and CDR2 YSLEER. CDR3 protein: CASSQARTGGIAYEQYF. As DNA, the CDR3 is TGCGCCAGCAGCCAAGCCCGGACAGGGGGCATCGCCTACGAGCAGTACTTC.

V gene TRBV13 combines with J gene TRBJ2-7; D is possibly TRBD2 (5 bases). The length of the CDR3 is 13 residues. The germline V gene encodes CDR1 PRHDT and CDR2 FYEKMQ (reference sequence). V was cut by 5 bases and J by 7 bases, with 15 bases left in between. CDR3 loop: CASSRERGFEQYF. Here the CDR3 DNA reads TGTGCCAGCAGCAGAGAAAGAGGGTTTGAGCAGTACTTC.

The chain couples TRBV6-1 to TRBJ1-5; D gene uncertain. CDR3 length: 18 amino acids. The V end was cut by 1 base, the J end by 4 bases, with 20 bases between. Germline CDR1 and CDR2: MNHNS and SASEGT. CDR3 region: CASSEGGIGYAANQPQHF. In DNA, the CDR3 is TGTGCCAGCAGTGAAGGGGGTATAGGGTACGCGGCAAATCAGCCCCAGCATTTT.

CDR3 in amino acids: CASSLGSGAKDTQYF. CDR3 DNA sequence: TGCGCCAGCAGCTTGGGAAGCGGGGCAAAAGATACGCAGTATTTT. The V gene is TRBV5-1, the J gene TRBJ2-3; 7 bases are a match to TRBD2. The ends lost 0 bases at V and 5 bases at J; junction bases unmatched: 6. The CDR3 loop spans 15 amino acids. The germline V gene has CDR1 SGHRS and CDR2 YFSETQ.

For the CDR3, the DNA is TGTGCCAGCAGTGACGGAAACACCGGGGAGCTGTTTTTT. The encoded protein is CASSDGNTGELFF. V is TRBV2 and J is TRBJ2-2; D call uncertain. Trimming pared 3 bases from V and 2 bases from J, leaving 4 bases between. Per the germline V gene, CDR1 is SNHLY and CDR2 is FYNNEI. This CDR3 is built from 13 residues.

The chain couples TRBV16 to TRBJ1-2; D is uncertain. The CDR3 consists of 13 residues. The V end was cut by 2 bases, the J end by 7 bases, with 11 bases between. The germline V gene encodes CDR1 KGHSY and CDR2 FQNENV. CDR3 amino acids: CASSQELTGGYTF. The CDR3 DNA is TGTGCCAGCAGCCAAGAGTTAACGGGTGGCTACACCTTC.

This clone is a singleton in its sample. The genes are TRBV28 and TRBJ1-2; possibly TRBD1 for D (6 bases). The germline V gene encodes CDR1 MDHEN and CDR2 SYDVKM. CDR3 size: 16 residues. V was clipped by 7 bases and J by 8 bases, with 26 bases between them. CDR3 sequence reads: CASTEFGVLGGTGYTF. The DNA of the CDR3 is TGTGCCAGCACCGAGTTCGGTGTCCTGGGGGGCACCGGCTACACCTTC.

This clone has a single count. The chain links TRBV12-5 to TRBJ2-3; TRBD2 matches 9 bases. Germline V CDR1 and CDR2: LGHNT, FRNRAP. V gave up 6 bases and J gave up 8 bases; unmatched junction bases: 9. This CDR3 is built from 14 residues. The CDR3 loop is CASGLSGGFGTQYF. CDR3 DNA: TGTGCTAGTGGCCTCAGCGGGGGGTTTGGTACGCAGTATTTT.

The V gene is TRBV7-2, the J gene TRBJ2-7; 9 positions match TRBD1. CDR1 is SGHTA and CDR2 is FQGNSA in the germline V gene. V dropped 5 bases and J dropped 4; count of bases not matched to a gene: 12. The length of the CDR3 is 16 residues. CDR3 in amino acids: CASSPFPGQGRYEQYF. Written as DNA, the CDR3 is TGTGCCAGCAGCCCCTTCCCGGGACAGGGAAGATACGAGCAGTACTTC.